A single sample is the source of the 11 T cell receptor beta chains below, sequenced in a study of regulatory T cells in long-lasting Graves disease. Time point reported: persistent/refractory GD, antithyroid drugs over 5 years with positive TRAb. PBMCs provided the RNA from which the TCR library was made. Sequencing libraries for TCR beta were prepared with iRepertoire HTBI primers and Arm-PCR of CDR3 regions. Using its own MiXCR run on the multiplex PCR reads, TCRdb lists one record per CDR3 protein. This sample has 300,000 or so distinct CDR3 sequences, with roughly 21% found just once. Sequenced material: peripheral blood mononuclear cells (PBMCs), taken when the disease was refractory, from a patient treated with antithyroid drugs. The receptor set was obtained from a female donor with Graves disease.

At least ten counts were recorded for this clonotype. The CDR3 region is CASSYSAGGYNEQFF. The CDR3 DNA reads TGTGCCAGCAGTTACTCGGCGGGGGGTTACAATGAGCAGTTCTTC. The V gene is TRBV6-5, the J gene TRBJ2-1; TRBD2 matches 8 bases. Per the germline V gene, CDR1 is MNHEY and CDR2 is SVGAGI. The V and J ends lost 0 bases and 4 bases, in that order; junction bases with no gene match: 2. The CDR3 length is 15 residues.

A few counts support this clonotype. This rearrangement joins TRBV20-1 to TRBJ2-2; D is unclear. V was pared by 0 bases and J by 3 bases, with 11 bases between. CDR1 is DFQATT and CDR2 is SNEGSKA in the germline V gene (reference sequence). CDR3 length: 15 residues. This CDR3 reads CSARDGGRYTGELFF. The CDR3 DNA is TGCAGTGCTAGAGATGGTGGGCGGTACACCGGGGAGCTGTTTTTT.

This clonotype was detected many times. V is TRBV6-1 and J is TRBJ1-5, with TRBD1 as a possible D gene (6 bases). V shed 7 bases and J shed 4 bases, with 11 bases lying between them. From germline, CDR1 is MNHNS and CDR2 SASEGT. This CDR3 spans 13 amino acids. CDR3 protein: CASTQGLNQPQHF. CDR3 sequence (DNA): TGTGCCAGCACCCAGGGGTTGAATCAGCCCCAGCATTTT.

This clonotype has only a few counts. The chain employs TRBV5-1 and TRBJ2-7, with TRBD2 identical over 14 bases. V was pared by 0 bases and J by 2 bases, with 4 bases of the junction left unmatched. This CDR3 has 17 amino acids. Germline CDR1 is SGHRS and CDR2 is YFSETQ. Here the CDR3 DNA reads TGCGCCAGCAGCTTGGTACCGACTAGCGGGGGGGCCTACGAGCAGTACTTC. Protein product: CASSLVPTSGGAYEQYF. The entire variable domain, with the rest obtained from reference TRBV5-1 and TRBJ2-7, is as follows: KAGVTQTPRYLIKTRGQQVTLSCSPISGHRSVSWYQQTPGQGLQFLFEYFSETQRNKGNFPGRFSGRQFSNSRSEMNVSTLELGDSALYLCASSLVPTSGGAYEQYFGPGTRLTVT.

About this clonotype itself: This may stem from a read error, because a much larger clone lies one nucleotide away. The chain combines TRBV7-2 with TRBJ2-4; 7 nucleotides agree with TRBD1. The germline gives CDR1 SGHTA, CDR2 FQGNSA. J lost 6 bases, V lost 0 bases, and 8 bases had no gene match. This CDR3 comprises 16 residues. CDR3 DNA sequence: TGTGCCAGCAGCTTAGCGGTGTACAGGGGCAGAAACATTCAGTACTTC. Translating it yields CASSLAVYRGRNIQYF.

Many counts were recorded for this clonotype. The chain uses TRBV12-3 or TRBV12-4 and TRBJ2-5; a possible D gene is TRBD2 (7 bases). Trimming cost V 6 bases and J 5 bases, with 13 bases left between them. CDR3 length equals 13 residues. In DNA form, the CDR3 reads TGTGCCAGCAGCTGGGGGGGCCCGGAGACCCAGTACTTC. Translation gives CASSWGGPETQYF.

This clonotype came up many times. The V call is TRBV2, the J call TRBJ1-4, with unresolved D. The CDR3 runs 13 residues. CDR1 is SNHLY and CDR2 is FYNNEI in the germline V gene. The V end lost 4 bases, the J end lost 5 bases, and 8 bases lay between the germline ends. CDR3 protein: CASSGRRNEKLFF. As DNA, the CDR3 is TGTGCCAGCAGTGGACGGCGGAATGAAAAACTGTTTTTT.

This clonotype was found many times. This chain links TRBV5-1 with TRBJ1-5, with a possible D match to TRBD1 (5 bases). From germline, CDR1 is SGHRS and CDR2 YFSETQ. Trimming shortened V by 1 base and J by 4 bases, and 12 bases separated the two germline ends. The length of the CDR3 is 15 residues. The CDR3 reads CASSLWGDGNQPQHF. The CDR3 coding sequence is TGCGCCAGCAGCTTGTGGGGGGACGGGAATCAGCCCCAGCATTTT.

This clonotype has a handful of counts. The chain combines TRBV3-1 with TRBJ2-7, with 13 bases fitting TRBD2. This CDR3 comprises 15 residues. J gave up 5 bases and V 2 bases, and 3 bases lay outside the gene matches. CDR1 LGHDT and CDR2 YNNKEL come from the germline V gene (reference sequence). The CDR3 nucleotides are TGTGCCAGCAGCCAACCCGGACTAGCGGGAGACGAGCAGTACTTC. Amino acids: CASSQPGLAGDEQYF.

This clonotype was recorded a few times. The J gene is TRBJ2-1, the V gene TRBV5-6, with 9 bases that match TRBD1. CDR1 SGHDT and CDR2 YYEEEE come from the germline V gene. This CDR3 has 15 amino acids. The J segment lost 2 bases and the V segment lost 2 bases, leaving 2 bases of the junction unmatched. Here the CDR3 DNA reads TGTGCCAGCAGCTTCGGGGACAGGGCCTACAATGAGCAGTTCTTC. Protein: CASSFGDRAYNEQFF.

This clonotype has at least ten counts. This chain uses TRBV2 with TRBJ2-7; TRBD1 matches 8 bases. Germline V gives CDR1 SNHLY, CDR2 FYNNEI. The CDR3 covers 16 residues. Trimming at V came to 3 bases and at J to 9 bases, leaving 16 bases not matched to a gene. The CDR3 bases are TGTGCCAGCAGTGACCCCACAGGGGGTGCTAAGTACTGGCAGTACTTC. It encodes CASSDPTGGAKYWQYF.